The present T cell receptor (beta chain) was sequenced within a study of sequential checkpoint blockade in melanoma. The wider study: Patients were randomized 1:1 to nivolumab-then-ipilimumab or ipilimumab-then-nivolumab first-line. After both sequences, patients received maintenance nivolumab.

TCRdb's table, derived via immunoSEQ multiplex PCR, lists solely in-frame clones and lacks some. The sample lists roughly 10,000 clones; 45% to 60% were seen once. V lost 10 bases and J lost 8, with 14 bases in between. The CDR3 loop spans 11 amino acids. Per the germline V gene, CDR1 is ENHRY and CDR2 is SYGVKD. The sample's treatment: randomized to nivolumab then ipilimumab (arm A) or the reverse (arm B). DNA-damaging chemotherapy had not been given to any patient beforehand. Live CD3+CD8+ CD19− CD56− cells were sorted from PBMCs. The source is a human donor with melanoma. The chain links TRBV10-3 to TRBJ1-2; TRBD1 is a possible D gene (6 bases). The sequencing used CD8+ T cells sorted from blood (inferred from file names), collected from a patient given nivolumab and ipilimumab in sequence. The CDR3 sequence: CATVQGIGYTF. CDR3 in DNA: TGTGCCACCGTACAGGGTATCGGCTACACCTTC.